Below, 25 T cell receptor beta chains from the same sample are listed, as sequenced in a study of blood T cell repertoires in COVID-19. Only in-frame clones appear in the TCRdb table, and some are missing; sequencing was by immunoSEQ multiplex PCR. The sample holds almost 90,000 clones, 90% seen once. The sequenced material came from peripheral blood. These receptor sequences come from a young man with COVID-19, enrolled during active disease.

V usage is TRBV6-5 and J usage is TRBJ2-7; possible D gene TRBD1, 5 bases. The CDR3 consists of 14 residues. Trimming took 2 bases from V and 1 from J, leaving 9 bases between them. CDR1 is MNHEY, CDR2 SVGAGI, per germline. CDR3: CASSYQGSSYEQYF. The CDR3 coding sequence is TGTGCCAGCAGTTACCAGGGTTCTTCCTACGAGCAGTACTTC.

The chain couples TRBV12-3 or TRBV12-4 to TRBJ2-5; D is possibly TRBD2 (5 bases). V was trimmed by 3 bases and J by 7 bases, leaving 12 bases between them. The CDR3 sequence is 13 residues long. The DNA for the CDR3 is TGTGCCAGCAGTTTCGGACTCGAAAGGACCCAGTACTTC. Protein product: CASSFGLERTQYF.

The J gene is TRBJ1-6, the V gene TRBV7-6; 7 bases map to TRBD1. The CDR3 sequence is 17 residues long. J was trimmed by 0 bases and V by 2 bases; bases with no gene match: 4. CDR1 and CDR2 from the germline V gene are SGHVS and FNYEAQ. CDR3 amino acids: CASSLWDSSSYNSPLHF. CDR3 nucleotides: TGTGCCAGCAGCTTATGGGACAGCAGCTCCTATAATTCACCCCTCCACTTT.

This rearrangement joins TRBV2 to TRBJ2-1; TRBD2 might be the D (5 bases). Germline V gene data show CDR1 as SNHLY and CDR2 as FYNNEI. The CDR3 contains 16 residues. Trimming cost V 5 bases and J 2 bases, with 16 bases left between them. For the CDR3, the DNA is TGTGCCAGCAGTCGGGGTCGCGATCCAACCTACAATGAGCAGTTCTTC. This translates into CASSRGRDPTYNEQFF.

This clone was observed a single time. This CDR3 is CASMRGLADSEAYNEQFF. The DNA of the CDR3 is TGTGCCAGCATGAGGGGACTAGCGGATTCGGAGGCCTACAATGAGCAGTTCTTC. This sequence joins TRBV2 and TRBJ2-1, with TRBD2 identical over 11 bases. Germline V gene data show CDR1 as SNHLY and CDR2 as FYNNEI. J lost 2 bases, V lost 7 bases, and 13 bases had no gene match. CDR3 length: 18 amino acids.

This sequence joins TRBV18 and TRBJ1-1; D may be TRBD1 (5 bases). The CDR3 extends over 13 amino acids. The germline V gene has CDR1 KGHSH and CDR2 LQKENI. V was trimmed by 2 bases and J by 3 bases, leaving 7 bases between them. CDR3 residues: CASSPGGDTEAFF. DNA of the CDR3: TGTGCCAGCTCACCAGGGGGGGACACTGAAGCTTTCTTT.

This clone showed up just once. V and J are TRBV5-4 and TRBJ2-1, with a weak D call TRBD2 (6 bases). Germline values: CDR1 SGHNT, CDR2 YYREEE (reference sequence). The CDR3 totals 15 residues. V lost 4 bases and J 7 bases, leaving 18 bases between the germline ends. CDR3 nucleotide sequence: TGTGCCAGCAGCCCTGTATTGCGGGATGCAAATGAGCAGTTCTTC. Encoded protein: CASSPVLRDANEQFF.

V is TRBV19 and J is TRBJ1-2, with D perhaps matching TRBD1 (5 bases). Deletions cut 1 base from V and 5 bases from J, with 14 bases between. The CDR3 totals 15 residues. CDR1 and CDR2 (germline): LNHDA, SQIVND (reference sequence). Written as DNA, the CDR3 is TGTGCCAGTAGTATAGGCCCGGGGGACGGATATGGCTACACCTTC. Translated: CASSIGPGDGYGYTF.

V usage is TRBV7-9 and J usage is TRBJ2-5; 11 nucleotides align to TRBD1. CDR3 length: 15 amino acids. V lost 5 bases and J lost 2; bases outside the gene matches: 4. Germline V CDR1 and CDR2: SEHNR, FQNEAQ (reference sequence). The CDR3 DNA follows: TGTGCCAGCAGCGCTAGGGACAGGGGGCAAGAGACCCAGTACTTC. It encodes CASSARDRGQETQYF.

This chain joins TRBV10-1 and TRBJ2-3; D might be TRBD1 (6 bases). The CDR3 runs 21 residues. The V gene lost 7 bases and the J gene lost 0 bases, with 32 bases spanning the gap. Germline V lookup: CDR1 WNHNN, CDR2 SYGVQD (reference sequence). CDR3 in DNA: TGCGCCAGCACCCCCTTGGGGGACACAAGGTCTCCCTATTCTAGCACAGATACGCAGTATTTT. Residues: CASTPLGDTRSPYSSTDTQYF.

V and J are TRBV7-6 and TRBJ2-5; tentatively, D is TRBD1 (6 bases). This CDR3 contains 15 residues. V was clipped by 5 bases and J by 5 bases, with 18 bases between them. Germline V gene sequence: CDR1 SGHVS, CDR2 FNYEAQ. The CDR3 loop reads CASSPGLGARETQYF. The DNA for the CDR3 is TGTGCCAGCAGCCCAGGGTTGGGGGCGCGGGAGACCCAGTACTTC.

This rearrangement joins TRBV2 to TRBJ1-5; a weak D match, TRBD1 (6 bases). The germline CDR1 and CDR2 sequences are SNHLY and FYNNEI. V lost 6 bases, J lost 5 bases, and 17 bases lay in between. The CDR3 covers 15 residues. CDR3 DNA sequence: TGTGCCAGCAGGCCAAACAGGGTGAATGATCAGCCCCAGCATTTT. Translation gives CASRPNRVNDQPQHF.

This chain links TRBV19 with TRBJ2-7; 7 nucleotides match TRBD2. After removal of 4 bases from V and 0 bases from J, the junction contained 12 bases not matched to a gene. Looked up from germline, CDR1 is LNHDA and CDR2 is SQIVND (reference sequence). The CDR3 runs 17 residues. The chain's CDR3 is CASSSQFWGGSSYEQYF. In nucleotides, the CDR3 is TGTGCCAGTAGTAGTCAATTTTGGGGGGGAAGCTCCTACGAGCAGTACTTC.

V gene TRBV9 combines with J gene TRBJ1-1, with D uncertain. This CDR3 has 12 residues. Germline CDR1 reads SGDLS; CDR2 reads YYNGEE. V was shortened by 0 bases and J by 3 bases, with 3 bases between the two germline ends. The CDR3 DNA sequence: TGTGCCAGCAGCGTAGGAGACACTGAAGCTTTCTTT. Protein: CASSVGDTEAFF.

The chain recombines TRBV14 with TRBJ2-3; no firm D call. Germline V gene data show CDR1 as SGHDN and CDR2 as FVKESK. The V and J ends lost 6 bases and 8 bases respectively, with 15 bases between them. The length of the CDR3 is 13 residues. Written as DNA, the CDR3 is TGTGCCAGCAGTCCTCACATCGGCGGTACGCAGTATTTT. Translated: CASSPHIGGTQYF.

The chain has TRBV28 and TRBJ1-2; D perhaps matches TRBD1 (5 bases). CDR3 length: 14 residues. Per the germline V gene, CDR1 is MDHEN and CDR2 is SYDVKM. V lost 6 bases to trimming and J lost 4 bases, with 15 bases between them. For the CDR3, the DNA is TGTGCCAGCAGGCCCACAGGCTCCCTCTATGGCTACACCTTC. Translated: CASRPTGSLYGYTF.

The chain links TRBV25-1 to TRBJ2-7, with 8 positions matching TRBD2. The CDR3 contains 14 residues. From germline, CDR1 is MGHDK and CDR2 SYGVNS. V shed 6 bases, J shed 1 base, and the junction held 5 bases outside the gene matches. CDR3 amino acids: CASSGLAWSYEQYF. CDR3 in DNA: TGTGCCAGCAGCGGACTAGCTTGGTCCTACGAGCAGTACTTC.

This clone was detected only once. V gene TRBV7-3 combines with J gene TRBJ2-1, with unresolved D. The CDR3 is made up of 13 amino acids. V was cut by 2 bases and J by 1 base, with 3 bases left in between. The V gene's germline CDR1 is SGHTA and CDR2 FQGTGA. DNA of the CDR3: TGTGCCAGCAGCTTACGTTCCTACAATGAGCAGTTCTTC. This translates into CASSLRSYNEQFF.

The chain carries TRBV27 and TRBJ2-1; TRBD1 is a possible D gene (5 bases). Germline-derived CDR1 and CDR2 are MNHEY and SMNVEV (reference sequence). The CDR3 loop spans 14 amino acids. Trimming stripped 2 bases from V and 7 bases from J, with 12 bases between. CDR3: CASSLQGSSNEQFF. In DNA form, the CDR3 reads TGTGCCAGCAGTTTACAGGGAAGTTCGAATGAGCAGTTCTTC.

V gene TRBV6-5 combines with J gene TRBJ2-7; TRBD1 is a possible D gene (6 bases). There are 11 residues in the CDR3. V lost 8 bases, J lost 6 bases, and 11 bases lay in between. Germline V gene sequence: CDR1 MNHEY, CDR2 SVGAGI. The CDR3: CASSQGSEQYF. In DNA form, the CDR3 reads TGTGCCAGCTCTCAGGGGTCCGAGCAGTACTTC.

Worth noting for this clone: Relative to the germline gene, one junction end is altered; a read error may explain this. This sequence joins TRBV29-1 and TRBJ2-1, with 7 bases matching TRBD2. Germline CDR1 SQVTM, CDR2 ANQGSEA. There are 12 residues in the CDR3. The CDR3 sequence is CSVASSGKGEVF. The CDR3 DNA reads TGCAGCGTTGCGTCGAGCGGGAAGGGTGAGGTCTTC.

This clone was detected only a few times. V gene TRBV14 combines with J gene TRBJ2-5; 13 bases align to TRBD2. CDR1 and CDR2 from the germline V gene are SGHDN and FVKESK. The J segment lost 2 bases and the V segment lost 8 bases, leaving 2 bases of the junction unmatched. The CDR3 runs 14 residues. The CDR3 reads CASSGLAGQETQYF. The CDR3 DNA reads as TGTGCCAGCTCGGGACTAGCGGGACAAGAGACCCAGTACTTC.

The chain carries TRBV15 and TRBJ1-2; the D gene is possibly TRBD1 (6 bases). This CDR3 has 17 residues. CDR1 is LNHNV, CDR2 YYDKDF, per germline (reference sequence). Trimming took off 1 base at V and 3 bases at J, with 18 bases between the two ends. Here the CDR3 DNA reads TGTGCCACCAGCAGAGGGGGTCTTGGGGGCTTGTACTATGGCTACACCTTC. Its protein product is CATSRGGLGGLYYGYTF. Drawing the rest from reference TRBV15 and TRBJ1-2, the complete variable domain is DAMVIQNPRYQVTQFGKPVTLSCSQTLNHNVMYWYQQKSSQAPKLLFHYYDKDFNNEADTPDNFQSRRPNTSFCFLDIRSPGLGDTAMYLCATSRGGLGGLYYGYTFGSGTRLTVV.

The J gene is TRBJ2-1, the V gene TRBV9; 13 bases match TRBD2. The germline V gene has CDR1 SGDLS and CDR2 YYNGEE. The CDR3 is made up of 24 amino acids. V was pared by 3 bases and J by 0 bases, with 24 bases of the junction left unmatched. CDR3 DNA sequence: TGTGCCAGCAGCGATGGAGCCAGCAGGACTAGCGGGAGCCGCGTGCCGGGCTCCTACAATGAGCAGTTCTTC. This encodes CASSDGASRTSGSRVPGSYNEQFF.

This chain uses TRBV5-5 with TRBJ2-1, with TRBD2 matching 10 bases. V dropped 3 bases and J dropped 7; count of bases not matched to a gene: 7. Germline V gene sequence: CDR1 SGHKS, CDR2 YYEKEE (reference sequence). This CDR3 has 15 residues. The CDR3 reads CASSSLAGARNEQFF. The CDR3, as DNA: TGTGCCAGCAGCTCTCTAGCGGGAGCCCGTAATGAGCAGTTCTTC. The full variable domain, completed using reference TRBV5-5 and TRBJ2-1, is DAGVTQSPTHLIKTRGQQVTLRCSPISGHKSVSWYQQVLGQGPQFIFQYYEKEERGRGNFPDRFSARQFPNYSSELNVNALLLGDSALYLCASSSLAGARNEQFFGPGTRLTVL.